This TCR beta chain was captured in a study of T cell changes during pregnancy in multiple sclerosis. The repertoire was sequenced with immunoSEQ multiplex PCR; TCRdb's copy has only in-frame clones and lacks some. The sample records tens of thousands of clones, about 88% being singletons. V lost 6 bases and J lost 6, with 12 bases in between. The germline V gene encodes CDR1 MNHEY and CDR2 SVGAGI. This CDR3 has 14 amino acids. The source material was peripheral blood, sampled in the third trimester of pregnancy. This sequence originates from a female donor in good health, enrolled as a control in a pregnancy study. The chain has TRBV6-5 and TRBJ1-6; tentative D call: TRBD1 (6 bases). The CDR3 reads CASSRGQFNSPLHF. The DNA for the CDR3 is TGTGCCAGCAGCCGTGGACAGTTTAATTCACCCCTCCACTTT.